The entry that follows covers one TCR beta chain sequence. Its target is unknown. Template material for amplifying TCR beta CDR3 regions consisted of RNA transcripts. The HTBI primer set served for first-round RT-PCR of the TCR CDR3. In TCRdb, the multiplex PCR reads were re-called with MiXCR into one record per CDR3 protein. In the table there are about 640,000 distinct CDR3 sequences, less than 25% of which are singletons. The V end lost 5 bases, the J end lost 2 bases, and 13 bases lay between the germline ends. Germline CDR1 MDHEN, CDR2 SYDVKM. There are 15 residues in the CDR3. This specimen belongs to a study of T cells in Graves' hyperthyroidism and ophthalmopathy. Study outcomes and limitations: Appearing also in blood were most of the thyroid clonotypes expanded above 0.001.

Researchers barred patients who had uncontrolled infection, other autoimmune disease, pregnancy or lactation. This chain uses TRBV28 with TRBJ1-5; D unclear. The clonotype originates from a young man with Graves' ophthalmopathy. The source material was blood. CDR3 DNA sequence: TGTGCCAGCAGTCCGACCATAGGTGGCAATCAGCCCCAGCATTTT. Amino acids: CASSPTIGGNQPQHF.